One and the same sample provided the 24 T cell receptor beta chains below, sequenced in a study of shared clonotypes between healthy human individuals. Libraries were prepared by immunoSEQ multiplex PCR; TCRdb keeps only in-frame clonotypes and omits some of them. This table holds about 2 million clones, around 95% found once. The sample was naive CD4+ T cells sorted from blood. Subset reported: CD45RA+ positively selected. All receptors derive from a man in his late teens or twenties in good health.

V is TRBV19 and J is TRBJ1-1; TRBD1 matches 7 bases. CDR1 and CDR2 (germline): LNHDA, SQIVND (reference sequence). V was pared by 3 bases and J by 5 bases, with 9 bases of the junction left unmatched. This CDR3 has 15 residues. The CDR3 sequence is CASSIEYRGRTEAFF. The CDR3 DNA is TGTGCCAGTAGTATTGAGTACAGGGGAAGGACTGAAGCTTTCTTT.

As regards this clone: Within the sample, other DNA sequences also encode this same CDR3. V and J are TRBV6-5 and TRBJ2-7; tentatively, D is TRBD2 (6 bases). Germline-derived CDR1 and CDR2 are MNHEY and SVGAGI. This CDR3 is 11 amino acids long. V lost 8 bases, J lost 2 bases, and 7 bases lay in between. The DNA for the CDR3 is TGTGCCAGCCGGACTACCTACGAGCAGTACTTC. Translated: CASRTTYEQYF.

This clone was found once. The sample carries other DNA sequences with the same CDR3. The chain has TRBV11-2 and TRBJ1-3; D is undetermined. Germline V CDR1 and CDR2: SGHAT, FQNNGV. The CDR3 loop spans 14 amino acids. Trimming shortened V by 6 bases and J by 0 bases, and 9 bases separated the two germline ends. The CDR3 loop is CASSTAYSGNTIYF. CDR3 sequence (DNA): TGTGCCAGCAGTACAGCTTACTCTGGAAACACCATATATTTT.

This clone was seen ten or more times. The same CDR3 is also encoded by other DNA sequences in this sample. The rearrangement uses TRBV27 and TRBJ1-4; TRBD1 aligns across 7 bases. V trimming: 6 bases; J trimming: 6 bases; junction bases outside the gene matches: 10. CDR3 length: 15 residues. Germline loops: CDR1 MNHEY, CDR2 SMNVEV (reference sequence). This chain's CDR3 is CASRPIDRADEKLFF. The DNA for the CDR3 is TGTGCCAGCAGGCCGATTGACAGGGCGGATGAAAAACTGTTTTTT.

CDR3 loop: CASTIDSGGTEAFF. DNA for the CDR3: TGCGCCAGCACGATCGATTCAGGGGGGACTGAAGCTTTCTTT. This sequence joins TRBV5-1 and TRBJ1-1; 7 positions match TRBD1. This CDR3 has 14 amino acids. Germline loops: CDR1 SGHRS, CDR2 YFSETQ. The trim removed 6 bases at V and 5 bases at J, leaving 10 bases unmatched. Full variable domain (remainder filled in from reference TRBV5-1 and TRBJ1-1): KAGVTQTPRYLIKTRGQQVTLSCSPISGHRSVSWYQQTPGQGLQFLFEYFSETQRNKGNFPGRFSGRQFSNSRSEMNVSTLELGDSALYLCASTIDSGGTEAFFGQGTRLTVV.

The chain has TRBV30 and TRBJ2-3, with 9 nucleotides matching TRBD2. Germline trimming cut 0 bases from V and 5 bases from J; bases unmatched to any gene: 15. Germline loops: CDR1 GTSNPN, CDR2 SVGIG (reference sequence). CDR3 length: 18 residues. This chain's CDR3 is CAWSVGLAGFVALDTQYF. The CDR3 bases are TGTGCCTGGAGTGTAGGGCTAGCGGGATTCGTGGCCTTAGATACGCAGTATTTT.

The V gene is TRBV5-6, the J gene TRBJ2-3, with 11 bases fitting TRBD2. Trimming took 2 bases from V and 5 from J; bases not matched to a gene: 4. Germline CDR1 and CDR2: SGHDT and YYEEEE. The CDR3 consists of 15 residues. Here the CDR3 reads CASSFSGGARDTQYF. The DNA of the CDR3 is TGTGCCAGCAGCTTTAGCGGGGGGGCGAGAGATACGCAGTATTTT.

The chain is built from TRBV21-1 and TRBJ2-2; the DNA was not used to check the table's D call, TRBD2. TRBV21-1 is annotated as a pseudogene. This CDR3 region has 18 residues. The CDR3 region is CASSKWGRLAVNTGELFF. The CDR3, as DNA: TGTGCCAGCAGCAAATGGGGGCGACTAGCGGTCAACACCGGGGAGCTGTTTTTT.

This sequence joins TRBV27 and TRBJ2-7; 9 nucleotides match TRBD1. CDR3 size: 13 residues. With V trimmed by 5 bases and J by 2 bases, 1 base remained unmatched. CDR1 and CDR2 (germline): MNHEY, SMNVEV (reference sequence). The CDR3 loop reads CASSRQGAYEQYF. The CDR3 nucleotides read TGTGCCAGCAGTCGACAGGGGGCCTACGAGCAGTACTTC.

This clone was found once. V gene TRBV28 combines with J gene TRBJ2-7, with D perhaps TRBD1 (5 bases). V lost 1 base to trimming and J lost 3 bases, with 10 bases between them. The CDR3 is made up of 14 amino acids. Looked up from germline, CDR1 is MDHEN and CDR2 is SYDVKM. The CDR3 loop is CASSLSAGIYEQYF. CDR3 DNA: TGTGCCAGCAGTTTATCGGCAGGGATCTACGAGCAGTACTTC.

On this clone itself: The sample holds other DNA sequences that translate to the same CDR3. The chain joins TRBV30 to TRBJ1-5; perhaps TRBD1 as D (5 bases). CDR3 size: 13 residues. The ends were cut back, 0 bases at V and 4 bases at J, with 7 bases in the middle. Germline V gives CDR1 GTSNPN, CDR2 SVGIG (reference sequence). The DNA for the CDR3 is TGTGCCTGGAGTGTGGGGGGGAATCAGCCCCAGCATTTT. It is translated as CAWSVGGNQPQHF. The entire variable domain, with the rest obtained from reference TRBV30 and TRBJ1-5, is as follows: SQTIHQWPATLVQPVGSPLSLECTVEGTSNPNLYWYRQAAGRGLQLLFYSVGIGQISSEVPQNLSASRPQDRQFILSSKKLLLSDSGFYLCAWSVGGNQPQHFGDGTRLSIL.

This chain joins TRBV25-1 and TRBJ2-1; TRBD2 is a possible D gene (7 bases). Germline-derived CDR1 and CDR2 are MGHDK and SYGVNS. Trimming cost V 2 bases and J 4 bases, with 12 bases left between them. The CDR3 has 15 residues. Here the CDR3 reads CASSELGGPYNEQFF. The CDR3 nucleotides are TGTGCCAGCAGTGAACTCGGGGGGCCTTACAATGAGCAGTTCTTC.

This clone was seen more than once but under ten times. CDR3 in amino acids: CAWSAGTGSKPQHF. In DNA form, the CDR3 reads TGTGCCTGGAGTGCGGGGACAGGCAGTAAGCCCCAGCATTTT. V is TRBV30 and J is TRBJ1-5, with 8 positions matching TRBD1. V was clipped by 1 base and J by 8 bases; unmatched bases: 7. This CDR3 is built from 14 residues. The V gene's germline CDR1 is GTSNPN and CDR2 SVGIG (reference sequence).

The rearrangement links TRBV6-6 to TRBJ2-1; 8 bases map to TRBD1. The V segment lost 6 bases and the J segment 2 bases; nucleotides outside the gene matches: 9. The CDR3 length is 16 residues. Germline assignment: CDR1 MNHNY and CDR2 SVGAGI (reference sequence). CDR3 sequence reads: CASRDPGQETYNEQFF. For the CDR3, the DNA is TGTGCCAGCAGGGATCCGGGACAGGAAACCTACAATGAGCAGTTCTTC.

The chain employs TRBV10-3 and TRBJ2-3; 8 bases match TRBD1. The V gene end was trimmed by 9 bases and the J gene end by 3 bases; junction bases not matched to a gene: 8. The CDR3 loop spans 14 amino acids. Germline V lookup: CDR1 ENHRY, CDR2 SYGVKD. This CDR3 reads CAIAGQGGTDTQYF. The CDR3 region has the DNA TGTGCCATAGCAGGACAGGGCGGGACAGATACGCAGTATTTT.

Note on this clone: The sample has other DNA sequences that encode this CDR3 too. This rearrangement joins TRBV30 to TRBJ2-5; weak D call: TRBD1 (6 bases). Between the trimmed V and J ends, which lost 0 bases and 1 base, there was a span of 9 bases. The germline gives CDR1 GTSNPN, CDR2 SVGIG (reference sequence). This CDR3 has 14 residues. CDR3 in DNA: TGTGCCTGGAGTGTACGCAGGGGCCAAGAGACCCAGTACTTC. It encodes CAWSVRRGQETQYF.

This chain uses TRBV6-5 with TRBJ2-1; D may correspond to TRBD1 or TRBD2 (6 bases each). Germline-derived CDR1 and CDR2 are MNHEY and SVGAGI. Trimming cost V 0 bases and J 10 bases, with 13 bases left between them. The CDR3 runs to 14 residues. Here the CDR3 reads CASSYSPGADEQFF. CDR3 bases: TGTGCCAGCAGTTACTCGCCGGGGGCGGACGAGCAGTTCTTC.

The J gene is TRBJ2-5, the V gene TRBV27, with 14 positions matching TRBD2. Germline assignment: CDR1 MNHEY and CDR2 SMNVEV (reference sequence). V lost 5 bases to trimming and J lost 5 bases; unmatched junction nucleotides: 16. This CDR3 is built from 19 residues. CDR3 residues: CASSEKTSGGAWVRETQYF. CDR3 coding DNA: TGTGCCAGCAGTGAAAAGACTAGCGGGGGGGCCTGGGTGAGGGAGACCCAGTACTTC.

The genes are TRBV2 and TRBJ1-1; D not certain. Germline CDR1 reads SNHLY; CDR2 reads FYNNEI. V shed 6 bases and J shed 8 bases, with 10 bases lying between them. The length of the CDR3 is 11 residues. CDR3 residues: CASSASWEAFF. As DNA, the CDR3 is TGTGCCAGCAGCGCCAGTTGGGAAGCTTTCTTT.

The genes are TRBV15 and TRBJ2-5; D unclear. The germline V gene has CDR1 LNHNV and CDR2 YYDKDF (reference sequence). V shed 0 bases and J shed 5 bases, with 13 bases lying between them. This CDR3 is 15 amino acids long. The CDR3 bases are TGTGCCACCAGCAGAGATCTGTCGTTCGTTGAGACCCAGTACTTC. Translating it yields CATSRDLSFVETQYF.

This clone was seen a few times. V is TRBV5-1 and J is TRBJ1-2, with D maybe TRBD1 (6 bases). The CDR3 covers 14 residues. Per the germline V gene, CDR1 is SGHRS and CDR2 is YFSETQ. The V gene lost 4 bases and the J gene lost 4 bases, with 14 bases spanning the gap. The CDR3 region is CASSRNRDLYGYTF. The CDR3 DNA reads TGCGCCAGCAGCAGAAACAGGGACCTCTATGGCTACACCTTC.

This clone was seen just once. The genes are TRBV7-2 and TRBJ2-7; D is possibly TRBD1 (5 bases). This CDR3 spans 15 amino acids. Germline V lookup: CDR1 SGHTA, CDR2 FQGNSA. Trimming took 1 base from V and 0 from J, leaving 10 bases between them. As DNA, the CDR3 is TGTGCCAGCAGCTTAGGACAGTCAGGCTCCTACGAGCAGTACTTC. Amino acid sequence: CASSLGQSGSYEQYF.

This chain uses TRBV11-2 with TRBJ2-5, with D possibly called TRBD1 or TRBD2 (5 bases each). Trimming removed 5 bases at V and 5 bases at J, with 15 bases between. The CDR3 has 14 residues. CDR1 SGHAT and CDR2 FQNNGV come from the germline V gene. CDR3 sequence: CASSRNGAVETQYF. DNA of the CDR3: TGTGCCAGCAGCCGGAACGGGGCGGTGGAGACCCAGTACTTC.

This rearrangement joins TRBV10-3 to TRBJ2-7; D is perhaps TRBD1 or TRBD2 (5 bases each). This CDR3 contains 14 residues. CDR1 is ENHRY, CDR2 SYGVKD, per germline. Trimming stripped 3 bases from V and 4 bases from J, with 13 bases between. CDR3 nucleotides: TGTGCCATCAGTGAAGGGGCGGGCAAATACGAGCAGTACTTC. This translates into CAISEGAGKYEQYF.